This T cell receptor beta chain was profiled in a study of T cells expressing NK-cell markers. On the study more broadly: The study sequenced eight donors, seven HCMV-seropositive and one seronegative. Overall study findings and caveats: These clonotypes, the leaders elsewhere, also led the CD3+CD56-NKG2C+ fraction in four donors. Each of 6 or 7 donors carried dominant NKG2C+ clonotypes accounting for about 1.0-8% of CD8+ T cells. Whether expanded NKG2C+ T cell clones were HCMV specific stayed uncertain.

The CDR3 has 13 residues. CDR1 and CDR2 (germline): SNHLY, FYNNEI. Remarks on this clonotype: Its matching antigen is unknown.

TCRdb reprocessed the 5' RACE reads and stores each CDR3 protein as one record, lacking DNA. Recorded for this sample: about 260,000 distinct CDR3 sequences. Sequencing was done on a sample of blood T cells: a sorted CD56 or NKG2C T cell subset, CD4+ or CD8+ T cells, or bulk PBMC T cells (not recorded which). The chain employs TRBV2 and TRBJ2-3; lacking DNA, the TRBD2 call made by TCRdb goes unchecked. This clonotype was sampled from a man aged 18 to 29 in good health. The CDR3 region is CATRGGVTDTQYF. Full variable domain (outside the CDR3, taken from reference TRBV2 and TRBJ2-3): EPEVTQTPSHQVTQMGQEVILRCVPISNHLYFYWYRQILGQKVEFLVSFYNNEISEKSEIFDDQFSVERPDGSNFTLKIRSTKLEDSAMYFCATRGGVTDTQYFGPGTRLTVL.